This is a list of T cell receptor beta chains from one sample in a study of cytomegalovirus exposure and HLA in healthy donors. Sequencing was performed with immunoSEQ multiplex PCR; in TCRdb, only in-frame clones are kept and a portion is missing. The sample has 120,000 to 150,000 clones, approximately 80% seen once. Material for sequencing was PBMCs. The source is a woman between 35 and 50 years old in good health and CMV-seronegative. Both conserved end residues are part of each CDR3. D genes are given only for firm matches. Clone size is stated in some rows and not others, as once, few, many or a class when expanded.

v_call: TRBV28; d_call: TRBD1; clone_size: -; j_call: TRBJ1-3; cdr3_nt: TGTGCCAGCAGTTTATACGGGACAGGGATCGGAAACACCATATATTTT; cdr3_aa: CASSLYGTGIGNTIYF
v_call: TRBV30; d_call: -; clone_size: -; j_call: TRBJ2-1; cdr3_nt: TGTGCCTGGAGTATTAGGAGGGGTGAGCAGTTCTTC; cdr3_aa: CAWSIRRGEQFF
v_call: TRBV21-1; d_call: -; clone_size: -; j_call: TRBJ2-7; cdr3_nt: TGTGCCAGCAGCAAAGGCCGACTAGGTAGCGGGTCCTACGAGCAGTACTTC; cdr3_aa: CASSKGRLGSGSYEQYF
v_call: TRBV19; d_call: -; clone_size: few; j_call: TRBJ1-5; cdr3_nt: TGTGCCAGCAGTGTCGGGAGGGGTGCTTTCAGGGGCAATCAGCCCCAGCATTTT; cdr3_aa: CASSVGRGAFRGNQPQHF
v_call: TRBV10-1; d_call: TRBD2; clone_size: -; j_call: TRBJ2-7; cdr3_nt: TGCGCCAGCAGTGAGAATGGGGGGGGACAGTACTTC; cdr3_aa: CASSENGGGQYF
v_call: TRBV6-5; d_call: TRBD2; clone_size: once; j_call: TRBJ2-4; cdr3_nt: TGTGCCAGCAGTTACTGGGGGGGAGACCAAATTCAGTACTTC; cdr3_aa: CASSYWGGDQIQYF
v_call: TRBV5-1; d_call: -; clone_size: -; j_call: TRBJ1-6; cdr3_nt: TGCGCCAGCAGCTTGGAGTCGGGAAGCATTTCACCCCTCCACTTT; cdr3_aa: CASSLESGSISPLHF
v_call: TRBV28; d_call: TRBD2; clone_size: -; j_call: TRBJ2-7; cdr3_nt: TGTGCCAGCAGTCAACGACTAGCGGGAGTTGACGAGCAGTACTTC; cdr3_aa: CASSQRLAGVDEQYF
v_call: TRBV28; d_call: -; clone_size: -; j_call: TRBJ2-7; cdr3_nt: TGTGCCAGCAGTTTATTGGCCAGATACTACGAGCAGTACTTC; cdr3_aa: CASSLLARYYEQYF
v_call: TRBV28; d_call: -; clone_size: -; j_call: TRBJ2-5; cdr3_nt: TGTGCCAGCAGTTTAACAGGGAACCTACAAGAGACCCAGTACTTC; cdr3_aa: CASSLTGNLQETQYF
v_call: TRBV7-6; d_call: TRBD2; clone_size: -; j_call: TRBJ2-5; cdr3_nt: TGTGCCAGCAACTCGGGAGGGGGAATAGGGACCCAGTACTTC; cdr3_aa: CASNSGGGIGTQYF
v_call: TRBV10-3; d_call: -; clone_size: -; j_call: TRBJ2-3; cdr3_nt: TGTGCCATCACTTCTAGCTATCGCACAGATACGCAGTATTTT; cdr3_aa: CAITSSYRTDTQYF
v_call: TRBV4-1; d_call: TRBD1; clone_size: few; j_call: TRBJ1-4; cdr3_nt: TGCGCCAGCAGCCCTCTCCTATTGAGGGGGCGCGAAAAACTGTTTTTT; cdr3_aa: CASSPLLLRGREKLFF
v_call: TRBV4-3; d_call: -; clone_size: once; j_call: TRBJ2-7; cdr3_nt: TGCGCCAGCAGCCAAGATCTCCTTGTCTCCTACGAGCAGTACTTC; cdr3_aa: CASSQDLLVSYEQYF
v_call: TRBV5-6; d_call: TRBD1; clone_size: -; j_call: TRBJ2-5; cdr3_nt: TGTGCCAGCAGCTTGACAACAGGGGTAAGGGAGACCCAGTACTTC; cdr3_aa: CASSLTTGVRETQYF
v_call: TRBV6-6; d_call: -; clone_size: -; j_call: TRBJ2-5; cdr3_nt: TGTGCCAGCAGTCCCCGGGAGACCCAGTACTTC; cdr3_aa: CASSPRETQYF
v_call: TRBV27; d_call: TRBD2; clone_size: -; j_call: TRBJ2-3; cdr3_nt: TGTGCCAGCAGTTCACCCGGGACTAGCGGGAAAGAGACAGATACGCAGTATTTT; cdr3_aa: CASSSPGTSGKETDTQYF
v_call: TRBV27; d_call: -; clone_size: -; j_call: TRBJ2-3; cdr3_nt: TGTGCCAGCAGTTTAGTAAGCCCGCGTGGCACAGATACGCAGTATTTT; cdr3_aa: CASSLVSPRGTDTQYF